This T cell receptor beta chain was sequenced in a study of cytomegalovirus exposure and HLA in healthy donors. Primers for the PCR totalled 60 Vbeta and 13 Jbeta. Profiling relied on immunoSEQ multiplex PCR, and the TCRdb table lists in-frame clones only, not all of them. The sample consists of about 120,000 clones, 60% to 85% of them appearing once. Findings and caveats of the study: Later analysis demonstrated an association between a missense DCLRE1C variant and TCR beta V- and J-gene trimming. Sequencing likely caused a cluster of highly shared sequence variants. After further analysis at a later stage, roughly 16,000 TCR beta sequences were associated with HLA alleles at 0.05 false discovery rate. Further analysis was carried out later, and it showed several of the most significant clusters appearing linked to common viral pathogens.

Losses at the gene ends were 10 bases for V and 6 bases for J; bases not matched to a gene: 10. CDR1 and CDR2 from the germline V gene are MGHRA and YSYEKL. The CDR3 is 13 residues long. A remark on this clone: Its antigen is unknown.

The receptor's source is a young man in good health and CMV-seronegative. Sample: PBMCs. The rearrangement joins TRBV4-1 to TRBJ2-7; 9 bases align to TRBD1. The CDR3 DNA reads TGCGCCACCCCAGGGAGGACAGGGGTCGAGCAGTACTTC. This encodes CATPGRTGVEQYF.